The text below deals with one T cell receptor (beta chain). This entry is derived from a study of human T cells and chemical hapten exposure. The wider study: Diphenylcyclopropenone, dosed weekly to the scalp, was given to patients throughout the roughly 23-week study.

The library attached unique molecular identifiers to individual cDNA molecules. MiXCR, run by TCRdb on the RACE reads, gives a single entry per CDR3 protein. Counted here are about 200,000 distinct CDR3 sequences, around 25% occurring once; the ten biggest clones make up 2.5%. Time point in this sample: patch test 3, about 24 weeks after DPC sensitization. As for treatment: therapeutic diphenylcyclopropenone sensitization with weekly scalp DPC. V dropped 7 bases and J dropped 1 base, with 10 bases sitting between them. The CDR3 loop spans 13 amino acids. Germline CDR1 and CDR2: WSHSY and SAAADI. The chain is built from TRBV10-2 and TRBJ1-1; D is undetermined. The sequence was obtained from a woman aged 40-49 years with alopecia areata. Some clones in this sample may be carry-over from other donors' samples. The sample was whole blood, taken in connection with sensitization to the hapten diphenylcyclopropenone (DPC). CDR3 in DNA: TGCGCCAGCAACATGGTCGGGAACACTGAAGCTTTCTTT. Its translation is CASNMVGNTEAFF.